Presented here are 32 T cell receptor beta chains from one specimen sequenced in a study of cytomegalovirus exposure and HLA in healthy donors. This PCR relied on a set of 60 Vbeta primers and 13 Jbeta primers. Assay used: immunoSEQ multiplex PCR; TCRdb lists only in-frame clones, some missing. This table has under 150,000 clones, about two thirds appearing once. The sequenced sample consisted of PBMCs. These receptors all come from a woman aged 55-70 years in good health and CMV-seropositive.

The CDR3 is CASSFQGANEQFF. In DNA form, the CDR3 reads TGTGCCAGCAGCTTTCAAGGGGCGAATGAGCAGTTCTTC. J is TRBJ2-1 and V is TRBV5-8, with a tentative D call TRBD1 (5 bases). Germline CDR1 SGHTS, CDR2 YDEGEE. The CDR3 has 13 amino acids. V lost 2 bases and J lost 7, with 10 bases in between.

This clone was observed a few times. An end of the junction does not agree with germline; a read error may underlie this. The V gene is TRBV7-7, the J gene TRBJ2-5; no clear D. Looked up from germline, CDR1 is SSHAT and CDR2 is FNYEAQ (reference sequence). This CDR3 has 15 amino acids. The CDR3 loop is CASSSGRQYQETQYF. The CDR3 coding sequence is TGTGCTAGCAGCTCAGGCAGGCAATATCAAGAGACCCAGTACTTC.

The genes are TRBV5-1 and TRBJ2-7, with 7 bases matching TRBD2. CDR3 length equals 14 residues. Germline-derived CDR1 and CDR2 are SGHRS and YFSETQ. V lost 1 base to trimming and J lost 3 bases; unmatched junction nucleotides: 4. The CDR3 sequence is CASSLRGEDYEQYF. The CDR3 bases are TGCGCCAGCAGCTTGCGGGGGGAGGACTACGAGCAGTACTTC. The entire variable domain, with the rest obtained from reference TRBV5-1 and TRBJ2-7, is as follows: KAGVTQTPRYLIKTRGQQVTLSCSPISGHRSVSWYQQTPGQGLQFLFEYFSETQRNKGNFPGRFSGRQFSNSRSEMNVSTLELGDSALYLCASSLRGEDYEQYFGPGTRLTVT.

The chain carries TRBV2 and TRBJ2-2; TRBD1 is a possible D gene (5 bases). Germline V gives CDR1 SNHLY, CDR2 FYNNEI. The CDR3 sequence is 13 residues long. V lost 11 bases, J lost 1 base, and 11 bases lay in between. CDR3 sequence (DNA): TGTGCCGGTGGTACAGGGAACACCGGGGAGCTGTTTTTT. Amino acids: CAGGTGNTGELFF.

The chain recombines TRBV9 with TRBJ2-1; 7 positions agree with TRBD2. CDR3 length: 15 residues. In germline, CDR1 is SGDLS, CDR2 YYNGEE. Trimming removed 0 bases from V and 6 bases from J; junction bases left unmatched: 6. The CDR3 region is CASSVDSGTINEQFF. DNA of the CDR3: TGTGCCAGCAGCGTAGATTCGGGGACTATCAATGAGCAGTTCTTC.

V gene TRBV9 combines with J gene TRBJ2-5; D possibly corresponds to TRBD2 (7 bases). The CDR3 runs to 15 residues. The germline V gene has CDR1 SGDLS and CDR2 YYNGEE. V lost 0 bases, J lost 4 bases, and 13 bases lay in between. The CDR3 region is CASSVGGGGGETQYF. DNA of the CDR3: TGTGCCAGCAGCGTAGGGGGAGGGGGGGGAGAGACCCAGTACTTC.

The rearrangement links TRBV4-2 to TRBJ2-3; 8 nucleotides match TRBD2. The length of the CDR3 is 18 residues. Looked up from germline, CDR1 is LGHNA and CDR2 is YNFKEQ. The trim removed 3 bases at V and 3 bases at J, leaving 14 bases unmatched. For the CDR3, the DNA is TGTGCCAGCAGCCAGACCCCTGGGGCGGGGGGCAAGACAGATACGCAGTATTTT. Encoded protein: CASSQTPGAGGKTDTQYF.

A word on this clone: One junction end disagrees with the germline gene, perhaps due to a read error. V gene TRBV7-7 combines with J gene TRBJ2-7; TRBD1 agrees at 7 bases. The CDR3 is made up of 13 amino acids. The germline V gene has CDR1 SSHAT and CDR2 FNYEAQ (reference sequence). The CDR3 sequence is CASRGTDSYEQYF. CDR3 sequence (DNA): TGTGCTAGCAGAGGGACAGACTCCTACGAGCAGTACTTC.

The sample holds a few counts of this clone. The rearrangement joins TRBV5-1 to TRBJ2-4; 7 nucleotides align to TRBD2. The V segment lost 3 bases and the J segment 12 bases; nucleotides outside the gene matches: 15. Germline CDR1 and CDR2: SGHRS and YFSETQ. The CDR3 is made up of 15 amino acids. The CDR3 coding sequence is TGCGCCAGCAGCTCGGAGACTAGCTGGCAACTTGGTCAGTACTTC. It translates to CASSSETSWQLGQYF.

This chain's CDR3 is CASSPPDRGRTEAFF. Written as DNA, the CDR3 is TGTGCCAGCAGTCCGCCGGACAGGGGGCGAACTGAAGCTTTCTTT. The J gene is TRBJ1-1, the V gene TRBV6-5; 11 bases match TRBD1. Trimming removed 5 bases from V and 5 bases from J; junction bases left unmatched: 7. The germline CDR1 and CDR2 sequences are MNHEY and SVGAGI. This CDR3 comprises 15 residues.

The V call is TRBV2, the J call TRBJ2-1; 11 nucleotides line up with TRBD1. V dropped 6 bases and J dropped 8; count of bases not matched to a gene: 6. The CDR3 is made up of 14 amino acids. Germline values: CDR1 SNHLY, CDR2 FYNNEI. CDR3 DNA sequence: TGTGCCAGCAGGCTCGGACAGGGGGCCCATGAGCAGTTCTTC. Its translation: CASRLGQGAHEQFF.

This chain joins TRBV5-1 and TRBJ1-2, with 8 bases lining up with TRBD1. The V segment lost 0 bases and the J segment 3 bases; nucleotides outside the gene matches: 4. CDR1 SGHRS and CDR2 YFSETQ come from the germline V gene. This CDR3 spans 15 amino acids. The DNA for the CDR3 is TGCGCCAGCAGCTTGGATCCAGGGGGCGACTATGGCTACACCTTC. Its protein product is CASSLDPGGDYGYTF.

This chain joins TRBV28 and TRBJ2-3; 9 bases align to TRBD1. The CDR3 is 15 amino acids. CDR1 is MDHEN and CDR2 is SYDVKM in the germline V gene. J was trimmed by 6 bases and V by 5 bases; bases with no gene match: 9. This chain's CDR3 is CASSTTGGDTDTQYF. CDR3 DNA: TGTGCCAGCAGTACGACAGGGGGGGATACGGATACGCAGTATTTT.

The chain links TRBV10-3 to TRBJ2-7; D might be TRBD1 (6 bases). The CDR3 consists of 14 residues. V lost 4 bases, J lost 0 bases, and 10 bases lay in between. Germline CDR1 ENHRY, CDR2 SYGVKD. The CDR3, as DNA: TGTGCCATCAGTGGGGGACACAGCTCCTACGAGCAGTACTTC. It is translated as CAISGGHSSYEQYF.

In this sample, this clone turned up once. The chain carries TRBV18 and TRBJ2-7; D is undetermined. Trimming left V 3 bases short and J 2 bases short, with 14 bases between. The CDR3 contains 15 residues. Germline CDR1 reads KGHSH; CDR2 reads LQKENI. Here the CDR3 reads CASSPPGSRPYEQYF. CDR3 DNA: TGTGCCAGCTCACCCCCCGGGTCCCGACCCTACGAGCAGTACTTC.

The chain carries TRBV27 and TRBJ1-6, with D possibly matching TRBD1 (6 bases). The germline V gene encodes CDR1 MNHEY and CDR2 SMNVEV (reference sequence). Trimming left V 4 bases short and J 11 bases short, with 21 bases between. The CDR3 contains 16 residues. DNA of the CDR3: TGTGCCAGCAGTTGGGGGCGCTCCTCCGATGGTGCACCCCTCCACTTT. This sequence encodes CASSWGRSSDGAPLHF.

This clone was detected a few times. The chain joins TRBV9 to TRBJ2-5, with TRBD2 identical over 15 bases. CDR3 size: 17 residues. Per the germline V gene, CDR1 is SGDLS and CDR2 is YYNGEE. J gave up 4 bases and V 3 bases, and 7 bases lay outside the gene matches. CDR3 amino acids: CASSDGTSGGRGETQYF. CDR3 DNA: TGTGCCAGCAGCGATGGGACTAGCGGGGGGAGGGGAGAGACCCAGTACTTC.

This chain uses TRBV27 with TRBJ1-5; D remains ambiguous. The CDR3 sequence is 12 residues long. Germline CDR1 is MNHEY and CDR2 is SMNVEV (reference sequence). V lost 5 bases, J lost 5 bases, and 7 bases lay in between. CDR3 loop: CASSLPYQPQHF. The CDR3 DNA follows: TGTGCCAGCAGTCTCCCTTATCAGCCCCAGCATTTT.

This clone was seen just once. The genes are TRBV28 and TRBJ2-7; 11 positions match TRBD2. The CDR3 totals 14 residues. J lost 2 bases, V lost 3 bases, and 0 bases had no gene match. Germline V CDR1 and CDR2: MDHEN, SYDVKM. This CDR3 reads CASSFSGGAYEQYF. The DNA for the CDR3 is TGTGCCAGCAGTTTTAGCGGGGGGGCCTACGAGCAGTACTTC.

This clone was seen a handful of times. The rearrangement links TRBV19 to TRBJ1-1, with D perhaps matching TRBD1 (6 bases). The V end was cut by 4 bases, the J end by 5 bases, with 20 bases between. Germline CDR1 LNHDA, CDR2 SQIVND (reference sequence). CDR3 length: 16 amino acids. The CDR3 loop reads CASSRGLMGAYTEAFF. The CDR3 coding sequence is TGTGCCAGTAGTAGAGGTTTGATGGGGGCGTATACTGAAGCTTTCTTT.

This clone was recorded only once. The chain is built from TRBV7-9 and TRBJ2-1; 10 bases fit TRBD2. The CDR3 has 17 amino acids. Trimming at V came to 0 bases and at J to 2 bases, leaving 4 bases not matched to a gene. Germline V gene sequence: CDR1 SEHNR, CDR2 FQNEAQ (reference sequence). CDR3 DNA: TGTGCCAGCAGCTTAGCCGTAGCGGGGGGTCCCTACAATGAGCAGTTCTTC. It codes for CASSLAVAGGPYNEQFF.

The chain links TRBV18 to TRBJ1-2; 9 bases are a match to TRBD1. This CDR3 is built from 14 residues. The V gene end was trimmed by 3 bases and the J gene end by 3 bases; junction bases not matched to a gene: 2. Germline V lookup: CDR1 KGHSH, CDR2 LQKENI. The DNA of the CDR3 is TGTGCCAGCTCACCTGACAGGGGGGACTATGGCTACACCTTC. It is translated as CASSPDRGDYGYTF.

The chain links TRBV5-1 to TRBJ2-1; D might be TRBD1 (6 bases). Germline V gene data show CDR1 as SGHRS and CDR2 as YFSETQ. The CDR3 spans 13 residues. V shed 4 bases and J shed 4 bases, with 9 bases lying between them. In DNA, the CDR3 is TGCGCCAGCAGCCCGGACAGTTACAATGAGCAGTTCTTC. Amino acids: CASSPDSYNEQFF.

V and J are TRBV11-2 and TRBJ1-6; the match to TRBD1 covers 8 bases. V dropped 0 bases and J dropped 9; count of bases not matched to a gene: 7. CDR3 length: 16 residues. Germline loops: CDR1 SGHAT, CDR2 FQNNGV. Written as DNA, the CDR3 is TGTGCCAGCAGCTTAGACCCGGGACAGGAGGTTTCACCCCTCCACTTT. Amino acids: CASSLDPGQEVSPLHF.

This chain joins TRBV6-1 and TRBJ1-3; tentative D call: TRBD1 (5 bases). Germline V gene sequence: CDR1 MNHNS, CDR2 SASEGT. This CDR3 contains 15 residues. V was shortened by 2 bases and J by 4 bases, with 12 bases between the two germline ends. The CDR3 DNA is TGTGCCAGCAGTGAACACGCGGGACCCGGAAACACCATATATTTT. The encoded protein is CASSEHAGPGNTIYF.

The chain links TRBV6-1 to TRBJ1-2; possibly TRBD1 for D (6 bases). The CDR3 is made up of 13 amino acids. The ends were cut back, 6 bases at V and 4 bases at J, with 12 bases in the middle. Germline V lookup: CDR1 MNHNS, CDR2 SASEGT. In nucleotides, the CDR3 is TGTGCCAGCAGGTTACAGGGAGCCTATGGCTACACCTTC. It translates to CASRLQGAYGYTF.

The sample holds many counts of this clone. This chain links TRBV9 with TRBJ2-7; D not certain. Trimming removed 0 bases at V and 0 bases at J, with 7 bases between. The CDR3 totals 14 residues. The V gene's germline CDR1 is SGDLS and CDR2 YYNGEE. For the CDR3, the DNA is TGTGCCAGCAGCGTAGATTGGAGCTCCTACGAGCAGTACTTC. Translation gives CASSVDWSSYEQYF.

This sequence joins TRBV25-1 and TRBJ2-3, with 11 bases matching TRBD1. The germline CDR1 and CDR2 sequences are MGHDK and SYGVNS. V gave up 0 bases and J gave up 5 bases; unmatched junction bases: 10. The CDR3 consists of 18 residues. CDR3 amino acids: CASSEYRGGQGVRDTQYF. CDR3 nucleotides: TGTGCCAGCAGTGAATATAGGGGGGGACAGGGGGTGCGAGATACGCAGTATTTT.

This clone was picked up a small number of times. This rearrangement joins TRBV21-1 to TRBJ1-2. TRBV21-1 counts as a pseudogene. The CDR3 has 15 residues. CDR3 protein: CASSKAPRGASGYTF. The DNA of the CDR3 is TGTGCCAGCAGCAAAGCGCCACGGGGGGCCTCTGGCTACACCTTC.

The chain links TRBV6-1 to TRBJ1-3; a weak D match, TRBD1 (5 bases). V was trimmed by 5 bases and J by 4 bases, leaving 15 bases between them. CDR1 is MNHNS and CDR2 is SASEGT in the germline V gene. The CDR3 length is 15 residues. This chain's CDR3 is CASSNRGLPGNTIYF. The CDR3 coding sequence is TGTGCCAGCAGTAACCGGGGACTTCCCGGAAACACCATATATTTT.

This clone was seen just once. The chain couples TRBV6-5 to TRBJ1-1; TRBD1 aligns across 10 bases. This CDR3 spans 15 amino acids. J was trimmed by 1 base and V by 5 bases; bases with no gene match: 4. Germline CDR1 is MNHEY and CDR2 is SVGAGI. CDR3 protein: CASSGWTGGNTEAFF. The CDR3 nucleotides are TGTGCCAGCAGTGGTTGGACAGGGGGGAACACTGAAGCTTTCTTT.

CDR3 protein: CASSPGTAGPYEQYF. CDR3 bases: TGCGCCAGCAGCCCCGGGACAGCCGGCCCCTACGAGCAGTACTTC. The V and J genes are TRBV5-1 and TRBJ2-7; the match to TRBD1 covers 7 bases. Germline loops: CDR1 SGHRS, CDR2 YFSETQ. The CDR3 has 15 residues. V trimming: 4 bases; J trimming: 2 bases; junction bases outside the gene matches: 9.